This T cell receptor (beta chain) was retrieved from a study of OX40 agonist ivuxolimab in advanced cancers. Study-wide context: The study reported partial responses in three patients: one hepatocellular carcinoma, two cutaneous melanoma.

Notes on this clone: What it binds is unknown.

General study results and limits: Among patients with partial responses at 0.1-3.0 mg/kg, clonal expansion was among the lowest. Expanded peripheral T cells had an undetermined antigen specificity.

TCRdb keeps only in-frame clones here, not all; method: immunoSEQ multiplex PCR. This sample has fewer than 70,000 clones; roughly 90% occur once, and the top ten carry about 12%. Sequencing was performed on CD4+ or CD8+ T cells sorted from blood, taken in a trial of the OX40 agonist ivuxolimab. This receptor was obtained from an adult with an advanced solid tumor such as melanoma, head and neck, liver or kidney cancer.

Here the CDR3 reads CAISESNLGLAGETQYF. CDR3 sequence (DNA): TGTGCCATCAGTGAGTCGAATTTGGGGCTAGCGGGAGAGACCCAGTACTTC. The chain joins TRBV10-3 to TRBJ2-5; 8 positions match TRBD2. The CDR3 length is 17 residues. Germline lookup yields CDR1 ENHRY and CDR2 SYGVKD. The J segment lost 4 bases and the V segment lost 0 bases, leaving 10 bases of the junction unmatched.